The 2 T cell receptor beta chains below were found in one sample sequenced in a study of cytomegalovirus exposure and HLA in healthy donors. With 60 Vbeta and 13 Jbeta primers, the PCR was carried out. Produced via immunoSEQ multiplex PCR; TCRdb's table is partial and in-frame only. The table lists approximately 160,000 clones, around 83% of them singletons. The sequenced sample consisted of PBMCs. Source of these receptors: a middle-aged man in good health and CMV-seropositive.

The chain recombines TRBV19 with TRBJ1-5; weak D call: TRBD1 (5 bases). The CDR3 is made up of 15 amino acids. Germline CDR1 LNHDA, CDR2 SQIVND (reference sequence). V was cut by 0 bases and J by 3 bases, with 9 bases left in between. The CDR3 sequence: CASSIDGQNNQPQHF. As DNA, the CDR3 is TGTGCCAGTAGTATAGATGGACAAAACAATCAGCCCCAGCATTTT. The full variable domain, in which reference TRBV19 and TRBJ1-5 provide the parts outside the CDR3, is DGGITQSPKYLFRKEGQNVTLSCEQNLNHDAMYWYRQDPGQGLRLIYYSQIVNDFQKGDIAEGYSVSREKKESFPLTVTSAQKNPTAFYLCASSIDGQNNQPQHFGDGTRLSIL.

The DNA of the CDR3 is TGTGCCAGCTCACCACAGACAGGGGGCGGTGAAAAACTGTTTTTT. This translates into CASSPQTGGGEKLFF. The rearrangement joins TRBV18 to TRBJ1-4, with TRBD1 matching over 10 bases. Germline V CDR1 and CDR2: KGHSH, LQKENI. The CDR3 runs 15 residues. V shed 1 base and J 7 bases; nucleotides not matched to a gene: 3.